One and the same sample provided the 25 T cell receptor beta chains below, sequenced in a study of cytomegalovirus exposure and HLA in healthy donors. The PCR used 60 Vbeta and 13 Jbeta primers. Sequencing was performed with immunoSEQ multiplex PCR; in TCRdb, only in-frame clones are kept and a portion is missing. The sample includes roughly 100,000 clones, around 84% of them seen just once. Material for sequencing was PBMCs. The receptor source for this set is a human donor in good health.

The gene calls are TRBV18 and TRBJ2-3, with TRBD2 matching 9 bases. The CDR3 length is 14 residues. Germline lookup yields CDR1 KGHSH and CDR2 LQKENI. The ends lost 8 bases at V and 6 bases at J; junction bases unmatched: 9. The DNA for the CDR3 is TGTGCCAGCGCAATGCGGGAGGGCCCGGATACGCAGTATTTT. Protein sequence: CASAMREGPDTQYF.

CDR3 loop: CASSLEAGVNTEAFF. CDR3 bases: TGTGCCAGCAGCTTAGAGGCGGGGGTGAACACTGAAGCTTTCTTT. The chain employs TRBV7-9 and TRBJ1-1, with TRBD1 as a possible D gene (5 bases). V lost 1 base, J lost 0 bases, and 9 bases lay in between. The CDR3 loop spans 15 amino acids. Looked up from germline, CDR1 is SEHNR and CDR2 is FQNEAQ (reference sequence).

This chain uses TRBV9 with TRBJ2-1; 8 bases align to TRBD2. With 0 bases clipped from V and 5 bases from J, the junction kept 10 bases outside the gene matches. This CDR3 is built from 17 residues. From germline, CDR1 is SGDLS and CDR2 YYNGEE. Here the CDR3 DNA reads TGTGCCAGCAGCGTAGTTCAAGGCCTAGCGGGTAACAATGAGCAGTTCTTC. It encodes CASSVVQGLAGNNEQFF.

The chain uses TRBV15 and TRBJ1-5, with TRBD1 matching 9 bases. Looked up from germline, CDR1 is LNHNV and CDR2 is YYDKDF (reference sequence). The CDR3 covers 12 residues. DNA for the CDR3: TGTGGAACAGGGGGCGTAGATCAGCCCCAGCATTTT. The encoded protein is CGTGGVDQPQHF.

The chain carries TRBV10-1 and TRBJ1-6, with D unresolved. Germline CDR1 WNHNN, CDR2 SYGVQD (reference sequence). This CDR3 has 13 residues. Deletions cut 3 bases from V and 10 bases from J, with 10 bases between. Here the CDR3 DNA reads TGCGCCAGCAGTGACGGCAGGAGGTCACCCCTCCACTTT. Translated: CASSDGRRSPLHF.

The chain links TRBV7-9 to TRBJ2-1; TRBD2 might be the D (5 bases). The CDR3 sequence is 17 residues long. The V gene lost 0 bases and the J gene lost 1 base, with 13 bases spanning the gap. Per germline, CDR1 SEHNR and CDR2 FQNEAQ (reference sequence). The CDR3 region is CASSLASGFSSYNEQFF. For the CDR3, the DNA is TGTGCCAGCAGCTTAGCGAGCGGTTTTTCATCCTACAATGAGCAGTTCTTC.

The chain uses TRBV7-9 and TRBJ2-7; possible D gene TRBD2, 6 bases. This CDR3 contains 12 residues. Germline V gene data show CDR1 as SEHNR and CDR2 as FQNEAQ (reference sequence). V lost 4 bases and J lost 4, with 8 bases in between. CDR3 bases: TGTGCCAGCAGCTGGGGGGATTACGAGCAGTACTTC. Translating it yields CASSWGDYEQYF.

The chain employs TRBV5-3 and TRBJ2-1; TRBD2 matches at 9 bases. TRBV5-3 is sorted into the ORF group, with uncertain function. CDR3 size: 15 residues. V dropped 3 bases and J dropped 7; count of bases not matched to a gene: 8. CDR3: CARSSRRREGNEQFF. The CDR3 DNA reads as TGTGCCAGAAGCTCCCGACGGCGGGAGGGTAATGAGCAGTTCTTC.

This rearrangement joins TRBV7-2 to TRBJ2-5, with 11 bases matching TRBD2. The CDR3 is made up of 17 amino acids. Germline CDR1 and CDR2: SGHTA and FQGNSA. V lost 1 base to trimming and J lost 5 bases; unmatched junction nucleotides: 9. The DNA of the CDR3 is TGTGCCAGCAGCTTAGGTAGCGGGAGGGCCATAGGTGAGACCCAGTACTTC. Amino acids: CASSLGSGRAIGETQYF.

The chain has TRBV7-2 and TRBJ2-7; 7 bases align to TRBD1. Trimming removed 5 bases from V and 2 bases from J; junction bases left unmatched: 12. The CDR3 is 16 residues long. Germline CDR1 reads SGHTA; CDR2 reads FQGNSA. The CDR3 sequence: CASSLVERGLTYEQYF. The CDR3 region has the DNA TGTGCCAGCAGCCTCGTAGAGAGGGGGCTCACCTACGAGCAGTACTTC.

The gene calls are TRBV7-2 and TRBJ1-1; TRBD1 might be the D (5 bases). The CDR3 extends over 14 amino acids. CDR1 is SGHTA, CDR2 FQGNSA, per germline. Trimming cost V 2 bases and J 2 bases, with 9 bases left between them. Written as DNA, the CDR3 is TGTGCCAGCAGCTTAATCGGGGGAAACACTGAAGCTTTCTTT. Amino acid sequence: CASSLIGGNTEAFF.

The chain couples TRBV13 to TRBJ2-3, with a weak D call TRBD1 (6 bases). The CDR3 runs to 14 residues. Germline-derived CDR1 and CDR2 are PRHDT and FYEKMQ (reference sequence). Deletions cut 3 bases from V and 2 bases from J, with 9 bases between. The CDR3 protein is CASSFGGATDTQYF. For the CDR3, the DNA is TGTGCCAGCAGCTTTGGGGGCGCCACAGATACGCAGTATTTT. Using reference TRBV13 and TRBJ2-3 for the parts outside the CDR3, the full variable domain is AAGVIQSPRHLIKEKRETATLKCYPIPRHDTVYWYQQGPGQDPQFLISFYEKMQSDKGSIPDRFSAQQFSDYHSELNMSSLELGDSALYFCASSFGGATDTQYFGPGTRLTVL.

This clone was seen more than once but under ten times. The chain has TRBV6-1 and TRBJ1-3; tentative D call: TRBD1 (5 bases). Germline V lookup: CDR1 MNHNS, CDR2 SASEGT. The CDR3 consists of 15 residues. V lost 6 bases to trimming and J lost 0 bases, with 12 bases between them. CDR3 sequence (DNA): TGTGCCAGCAGCAGAGACAGTACCTCTGGAAACACCATATATTTT. It codes for CASSRDSTSGNTIYF.

This clone was seen a few times. In nucleotides, the CDR3 is TGTGCCAGCAGTGTCCTACAGGGCCCTACCACCTACGAGCAGTACTTC. Translated, it gives CASSVLQGPTTYEQYF. The chain carries TRBV6-1 and TRBJ2-7; D perhaps matches TRBD1 (6 bases). The CDR3 contains 16 residues. Deletions cut 4 bases from V and 2 bases from J, with 18 bases between. The germline V gene encodes CDR1 MNHNS and CDR2 SASEGT.

The V gene is TRBV5-1, the J gene TRBJ2-3; 9 nucleotides agree with TRBD2. CDR1 and CDR2 from the germline V gene are SGHRS and YFSETQ. The CDR3 has 16 residues. V trimming: 5 bases; J trimming: 5 bases; junction bases outside the gene matches: 12. CDR3 nucleotide sequence: TGCGCCAGCAGGCCCGTCGTTAGCGGGGGCGGAGATACGCAGTATTTT. It codes for CASRPVVSGGGDTQYF. Looking up the rest from reference TRBV5-1 and TRBJ2-3 gives the full variable domain: KAGVTQTPRYLIKTRGQQVTLSCSPISGHRSVSWYQQTPGQGLQFLFEYFSETQRNKGNFPGRFSGRQFSNSRSEMNVSTLELGDSALYLCASRPVVSGGGDTQYFGPGTRLTVL.

The CDR3 DNA follows: TGTGCCAGCAGCCAAGCGAGGGAGCAGTTCTTC. Its translation is CASSQAREQFF. The chain uses TRBV14 and TRBJ2-1; D not certain. V shed 1 base and J shed 10 bases, with 5 bases lying between them. The germline V gene encodes CDR1 SGHDN and CDR2 FVKESK. There are 11 residues in the CDR3.

CDR3: CAIRAGTGTGYTF. CDR3 bases: TGTGCCATCAGAGCCGGGACAGGTACTGGCTACACCTTC. The chain carries TRBV10-3 and TRBJ1-2; TRBD1 agrees at 8 bases. This CDR3 is 13 amino acids long. Germline trimming cut 6 bases from V and 7 bases from J; bases unmatched to any gene: 7. Germline V gene data show CDR1 as ENHRY and CDR2 as SYGVKD.

DNA of the CDR3: TGTGCCAGCAGGAGAGACAGGGAAAGCTACGAGCAGTACTTC. Translation gives CASRRDRESYEQYF. The rearrangement uses TRBV6-6 and TRBJ2-7; 7 bases are shared with TRBD1. Germline V gene lookup returns CDR1 MNHNY and CDR2 SVGAGI (reference sequence). V lost 6 bases and J lost 3; bases outside the gene matches: 8. The CDR3 has 14 residues.

This clone was found once. The genes are TRBV5-1 and TRBJ2-7, with D possibly matching TRBD2 (5 bases). V was shortened by 4 bases and J by 0 bases, with 14 bases between the two germline ends. The CDR3 is 15 residues long. Germline loops: CDR1 SGHRS, CDR2 YFSETQ. CDR3 sequence (DNA): TGCGCCAGCAGCCCCCTAAGCGGATCCTCCTACGAGCAGTACTTC. This encodes CASSPLSGSSYEQYF.

The chain links TRBV5-8 to TRBJ2-3; tentative D call: TRBD2 (6 bases). The CDR3 extends over 15 amino acids. With 2 bases removed from V and 4 bases from J, the gap between germline ends came to 14 bases. CDR1 SGHTS and CDR2 YDEGEE come from the germline V gene. CDR3 sequence: CASSLGTSLADTQYF. The CDR3 DNA follows: TGTGCCAGCAGCTTAGGAACTAGCCTGGCAGATACGCAGTATTTT. The whole variable domain, remainder taken from reference TRBV5-8 and TRBJ2-3, is EAGVTQSPTHLIKTRGQQATLRCSPISGHTSVYWYQQALGLGLQFLLWYDEGEERNRGNFPPRFSGRQFPNYSSELNVNALELEDSALYLCASSLGTSLADTQYFGPGTRLTVL.

The chain uses TRBV7-2 and TRBJ2-3, with TRBD2 matching over 8 bases. Germline loops: CDR1 SGHTA, CDR2 FQGNSA. The CDR3 extends over 15 amino acids. The J segment lost 3 bases and the V segment lost 0 bases, leaving 2 bases of the junction unmatched. In nucleotides, the CDR3 is TGTGCCAGCAGCTTAGCGAGCGGGGGAACAGATACGCAGTATTTT. Its protein is CASSLASGGTDTQYF.

This clone is a singleton in its sample. The rearrangement links TRBV6-5 to TRBJ2-7; D might be TRBD2 (6 bases). The CDR3 length is 13 residues. Looked up from germline, CDR1 is MNHEY and CDR2 is SVGAGI. Trimming stripped 6 bases from V and 5 bases from J, with 14 bases between. The CDR3 DNA reads TGTGCCAGCAGACCTAGCGTAGGTCACGAGCAGTACTTC. Translated, it gives CASRPSVGHEQYF.

The gene calls are TRBV9 and TRBJ2-2; no clear D. V was trimmed by 0 bases and J by 0 bases, leaving 3 bases between them. This CDR3 is 14 amino acids long. CDR1 is SGDLS and CDR2 is YYNGEE in the germline V gene. For the CDR3, the DNA is TGTGCCAGCAGCGTAGCAGCGAACACCGGGGAGCTGTTTTTT. Residues: CASSVAANTGELFF. The full variable domain, rest sourced from reference TRBV9 and TRBJ2-2, is DSGVTQTPKHLITATGQRVTLRCSPRSGDLSVYWYQQSLDQGLQFLIQYYNGEERAKGNILERFSAQQFPDLHSELNLSSLELGDSALYFCASSVAANTGELFFGEGSRLTVL.

The chain couples TRBV28 to TRBJ1-5, with D possibly TRBD1 on 6 matching bases. With 6 bases removed from V and 4 bases from J, the gap between germline ends came to 10 bases. Germline assignment: CDR1 MDHEN and CDR2 SYDVKM. The CDR3 totals 13 residues. CDR3 in DNA: TGTGCCAGCAGAGCGGACAGTAATCAGCCCCAGCATTTT. Encoded protein: CASRADSNQPQHF. The variable domain in full, with the rest retrieved from reference TRBV28 and TRBJ1-5, is DVKVTQSSRYLVKRTGEKVFLECVQDMDHENMFWYRQDPGLGLRLIYFSYDVKMKEKGDIPEGYSVSREKKERFSLILESASTNQTSMYLCASRADSNQPQHFGDGTRLSIL.

V usage is TRBV6-5 and J usage is TRBJ1-1; TRBD1 aligns across 9 bases. With 7 bases clipped from V and 1 base from J, the junction kept 4 bases outside the gene matches. Per the germline V gene, CDR1 is MNHEY and CDR2 is SVGAGI. This CDR3 comprises 14 residues. CDR3 protein: CASKPDRGNTEAFF. The CDR3 DNA sequence: TGTGCCAGCAAACCGGACAGGGGGAACACTGAAGCTTTCTTT.